These T cell receptor beta chains were read from a single sample in a study of blood T cell repertoires in COVID-19. TCRdb's copy holds only in-frame clones and misses some; the assay was immunoSEQ multiplex PCR. The sample consists of about 65,000 clones, about 80% of them appearing once. The sample taken for sequencing was peripheral blood. These receptors were collected from a man over 45 with COVID-19, enrolled during active disease. The CDR3 runs from the conserved cysteine through the conserved F or W. The D gene is left open where the match is weak. Clone size is shown for a subset of rows, as once, few, many or a class of expanded clone.

.,TRBJ1-2,16,TRBV19,.,CASSSGQGGAEYGYTF,TGTGCCAGTAGTAGCGGCCAGGGAGGCGCGGAGTATGGCTACACCTTC
few,TRBJ1-2,15,TRBV4-1,.,CASSSETGRNYGYTF,TGCGCCAGCAGCTCAGAGACAGGACGAAACTATGGCTACACCTTC
.,TRBJ2-7,16,TRBV7-2,.,CASSEDGGRLPYEQYF,TGTGCCAGCAGCGAGGATGGGGGGAGGTTACCCTACGAGCAGTACTTC
.,TRBJ2-1,15,TRBV2,TRBD2,CASSPMTSGSREQFF,TGTGCCAGCAGCCCCATGACTAGCGGGAGTAGAGAGCAGTTCTTC
.,TRBJ1-2,15,TRBV7-9,.,CASSLAGRDGYGYTF,TGTGCCAGCAGCTTAGCGGGTCGGGATGGCTATGGCTACACCTTC
.,TRBJ2-6,17,TRBV5-6,.,CASSSRTVPAGANVLTF,TGTGCCAGCAGCTCTCGGACAGTGCCCGCTGGGGCCAACGTCCTGACTTTC
.,TRBJ2-1,14,TRBV29-1,TRBD2,CSVEPSGRASEQFF,TGCAGCGTTGAACCTAGCGGGCGGGCCAGTGAGCAGTTCTTC
few,TRBJ1-2,12,TRBV19,.,CASSQGGYGYTF,TGTGCCAGTAGTCAGGGAGGCTATGGCTACACCTTC
.,TRBJ2-4,15,TRBV4-1,.,CASSPLAVAKNIQYF,TGCGCCAGCAGCCCACTCGCGGTAGCCAAAAACATTCAGTACTTC
.,TRBJ2-7,12,TRBV20-1,.,CSASSGYYEQYF,TGCAGTGCTAGTTCAGGTTACTACGAGCAGTACTTC
.,TRBJ2-5,14,TRBV5-1,TRBD1,CASSSGDRAKTQYF,TGCGCCAGCAGCTCCGGGGACAGGGCCAAGACCCAGTACTTC
.,TRBJ2-7,15,TRBV18,TRBD2,CASSRLAGDSYEQYF,TGTGCCAGCTCAAGACTAGCGGGAGACTCCTACGAGCAGTACTTC
.,TRBJ2-1,18,TRBV5-6,TRBD2,CASSLVKRGLAGSIEQFF,TGTGCCAGCAGCTTGGTAAAAAGGGGACTAGCGGGCTCTATTGAGCAGTTCTTC
.,TRBJ2-1,15,TRBV7-3,.,CASSKRPGQNNEQFF,TGTGCCAGCAGTAAAAGGCCAGGACAGAACAATGAGCAGTTCTTC
.,TRBJ2-4,16,TRBV7-3,TRBD2,CASSPRAGGPRNIQYF,TGTGCCAGCAGCCCGCGAGCGGGAGGGCCGCGAAACATTCAGTACTTC
.,TRBJ1-1,13,TRBV12-3/TRBV12-4,TRBD1,CASRPSGGTEAFF,TGTGCCAGCAGACCCTCAGGGGGCACTGAAGCTTTCTTT
.,TRBJ2-6,17,TRBV9,TRBD1,CASSPGQRTSGANVLTF,TGTGCCAGCAGCCCGGGACAGCGAACCTCTGGGGCCAACGTCCTGACTTTC
.,TRBJ2-1,16,TRBV7-9,TRBD1,CASTLYRGTSYNEQFF,TGTGCCAGCACCTTATACAGGGGGACCTCCTACAATGAGCAGTTCTTC
.,TRBJ2-1,14,TRBV4-1,TRBD2,CASSSAGGRIEQFF,TGCGCCAGCAGTTCAGCGGGAGGGAGGATTGAGCAGTTCTTC
.,TRBJ1-1,11,TRBV30,.,CAWSILGEAFF,TGTGCCTGGAGCATATTGGGCGAAGCTTTCTTT
.,TRBJ2-7,15,TRBV3-1/TRBV3-2,TRBD1,CASSQDRNRGYEQYF,TGTGCCAGCAGCCAAGATCGGAACAGGGGCTACGAGCAGTACTTC
.,TRBJ1-4,15,TRBV5-4,.,CASSLDRRTNEKLFF,TGTGCCAGCAGCTTGGACAGGAGAACTAATGAAAAACTGTTTTTT
medium-sized,TRBJ1-3,16,TRBV4-2,.,CASSQGPGDGGNTIYF,TGTGCCAGCAGCCAAGGTCCGGGGGACGGTGGAAACACCATATATTTT
.,TRBJ1-6,16,TRBV5-1,.,CASSSGGGWGNSPLHF,TGCGCCAGCAGCTCCGGTGGGGGGTGGGGGAATTCACCCCTCCACTTT
few,TRBJ2-7,17,TRBV7-6,.,CASSLVRDSLNSYEQYF,TGTGCCAGCAGCTTAGTCCGGGACTCGCTTAACTCCTACGAGCAGTACTTC
.,TRBJ2-3,13,TRBV7-3,.,CASSLSSLDTQYF,TGTGCCAGCAGCTTATCCTCGTTGGATACGCAGTATTTT
.,TRBJ1-4,13,TRBV30,.,CAWRDQGLGKLFF,TGTGCCTGGAGGGATCAGGGTTTGGGAAAACTGTTTTTT
.,TRBJ1-1,15,TRBV27,.,CASSSGGQRNTEAFF,TGTGCCAGCAGTTCCGGCGGACAGCGGAACACTGAAGCTTTCTTT
.,TRBJ1-2,14,TRBV29-1,.,CSVEGGQRNYGYTF,TGCAGCGTTGAAGGTGGGCAGAGAAACTATGGCTACACCTTC
.,TRBJ2-1,13,TRBV10-2,.,CAARASELGEQFF,TGCGCCGCCCGGGCTAGCGAGCTTGGTGAGCAGTTCTTC
.,TRBJ2-7,14,TRBV6-5,.,CASTAGNKIYEQYF,TGTGCCAGCACAGCAGGGAATAAGATCTACGAGCAGTACTTC